This passage covers 7 T cell receptor beta chains from one sample sequenced in a study of blood T cell repertoires in COVID-19. Profiled with immunoSEQ multiplex PCR; TCRdb holds only in-frame clones, not every one. The sample yields roughly 200,000 clones, around 84% seen once. Sequencing input: PBMCs or T cells enriched from blood (not recorded which). These receptors all stem from a woman aged 25 to 39 who had been exposed to COVID-19.

The chain joins TRBV27 to TRBJ1-2, with 8 bases identical to TRBD1. V lost 8 bases, J lost 4 bases, and 9 bases stayed unmatched. Germline loops: CDR1 MNHEY, CDR2 SMNVEV (reference sequence). The CDR3 covers 14 residues. This CDR3 is CASGNRGVVYGYTF. The DNA for the CDR3 is TGTGCCAGCGGAAACAGGGGGGTGGTCTATGGCTACACCTTC.

The CDR3 region has the DNA TGTGCCAGCAGCAACCGGGACAGGAGTGGCTACACCTTC. Its translation is CASSNRDRSGYTF. The gene calls are TRBV7-9 and TRBJ1-2; 8 bases align to TRBD1. This CDR3 is 13 amino acids long. Trimming took 5 bases from V and 7 from J; bases not matched to a gene: 6. Germline V lookup: CDR1 SEHNR, CDR2 FQNEAQ (reference sequence).

In this sample, this clone turned up once. The chain recombines TRBV4-3 with TRBJ1-6; D is perhaps TRBD1 (6 bases). V lost 1 base and J lost 10, with 11 bases in between. This CDR3 has 14 residues. The germline gives CDR1 LGHNA, CDR2 YSLEER. The CDR3 reads CASSQATQGSPLHF. The DNA for the CDR3 is TGCGCCAGCAGCCAAGCGACGCAGGGGTCACCCCTCCACTTT.

The chain carries TRBV13 and TRBJ2-5, with 14 bases matching TRBD2. The V segment lost 8 bases and the J segment 4 bases; nucleotides outside the gene matches: 21. Germline CDR1 and CDR2: PRHDT and FYEKMQ (reference sequence). This CDR3 has 20 amino acids. CDR3 in DNA: TGTGCCAGCTCCCCCCACGGACTAGCGGGGGGCCGGGGGCGTAGAGAGACCCAGTACTTC. It specifies CASSPHGLAGGRGRRETQYF.

This clone was counted once. The J gene is TRBJ1-5, the V gene TRBV19; 7 nucleotides align to TRBD1. Germline V lookup: CDR1 LNHDA, CDR2 SQIVND (reference sequence). Trimming at V came to 2 bases and at J to 2 bases, leaving 0 bases not matched to a gene. The CDR3 extends over 14 amino acids. The CDR3: CASSITGGNQPQHF. CDR3 in DNA: TGTGCCAGTAGTATAACAGGGGGCAATCAGCCCCAGCATTTT.

The V call is TRBV6-2 or TRBV6-3, the J call TRBJ2-3, with D perhaps matching TRBD1 (6 bases). Germline CDR1 reads MNHEY; CDR2 reads SVGEGT. Trimming took off 1 base at V and 2 bases at J, with 10 bases between the two ends. The CDR3 totals 15 residues. In DNA, the CDR3 is TGTGCCAGCAGTTACTTCAGGGGAACCACAGATACGCAGTATTTT. This sequence encodes CASSYFRGTTDTQYF.

The chain couples TRBV10-2 to TRBJ2-1, with 10 bases aligning to TRBD2. CDR3 length: 14 residues. In germline, CDR1 is WSHSY, CDR2 SAAADI. With V trimmed by 3 bases and J by 10 bases, 6 bases remained unmatched. CDR3 in amino acids: CASSDELAGREQFF. CDR3 bases: TGCGCCAGCAGTGATGAACTAGCGGGGAGGGAGCAGTTCTTC.